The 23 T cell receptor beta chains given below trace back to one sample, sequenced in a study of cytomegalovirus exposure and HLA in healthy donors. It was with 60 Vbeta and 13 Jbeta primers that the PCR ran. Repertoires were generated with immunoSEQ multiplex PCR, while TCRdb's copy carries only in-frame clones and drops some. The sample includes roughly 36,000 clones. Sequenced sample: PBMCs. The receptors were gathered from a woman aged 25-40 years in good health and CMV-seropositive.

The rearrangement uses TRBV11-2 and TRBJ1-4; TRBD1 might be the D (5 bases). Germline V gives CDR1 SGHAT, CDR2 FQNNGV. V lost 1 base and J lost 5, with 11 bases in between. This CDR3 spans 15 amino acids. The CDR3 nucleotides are TGTGCCAGCAGCTTAGTACAGGTTCAAAATGAAAAACTGTTTTTT. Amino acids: CASSLVQVQNEKLFF.

CDR3 DNA: TGTGCCAGCAGTCCGGACACCCGTAGATCACCCCTCCACTTT. Translation: CASSPDTRRSPLHF. This sequence joins TRBV28 and TRBJ1-6; D may be TRBD1 (5 bases). Germline lookup yields CDR1 MDHEN and CDR2 SYDVKM. The V end was cut by 5 bases, the J end by 10 bases, with 15 bases between. There are 14 residues in the CDR3.

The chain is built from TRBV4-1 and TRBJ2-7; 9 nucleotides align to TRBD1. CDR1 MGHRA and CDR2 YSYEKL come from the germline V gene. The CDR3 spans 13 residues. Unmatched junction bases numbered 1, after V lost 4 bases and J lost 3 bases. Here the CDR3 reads CASSRDRDYEQYF. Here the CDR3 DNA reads TGCGCCAGCAGCCGGGACAGGGACTACGAGCAGTACTTC.

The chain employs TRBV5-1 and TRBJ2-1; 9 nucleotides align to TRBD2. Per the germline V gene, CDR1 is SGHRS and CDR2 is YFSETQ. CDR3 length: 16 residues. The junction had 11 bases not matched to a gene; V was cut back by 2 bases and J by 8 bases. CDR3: CASSFLRGGAVDEQFF. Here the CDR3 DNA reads TGCGCCAGCAGCTTCCTCCGCGGGGGGGCTGTGGATGAGCAGTTCTTC. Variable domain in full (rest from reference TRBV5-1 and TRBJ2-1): KAGVTQTPRYLIKTRGQQVTLSCSPISGHRSVSWYQQTPGQGLQFLFEYFSETQRNKGNFPGRFSGRQFSNSRSEMNVSTLELGDSALYLCASSFLRGGAVDEQFFGPGTRLTVL.

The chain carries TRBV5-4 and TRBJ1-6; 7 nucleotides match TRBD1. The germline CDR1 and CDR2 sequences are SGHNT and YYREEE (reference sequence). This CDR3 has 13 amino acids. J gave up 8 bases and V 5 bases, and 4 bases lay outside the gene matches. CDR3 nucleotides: TGTGCCAGCAGAGGACAGGAATATTCACCCCTCCACTTT. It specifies CASRGQEYSPLHF.

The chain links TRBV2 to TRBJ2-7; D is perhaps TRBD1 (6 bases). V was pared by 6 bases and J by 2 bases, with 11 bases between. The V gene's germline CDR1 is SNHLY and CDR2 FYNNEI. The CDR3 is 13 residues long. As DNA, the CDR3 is TGTGCCAGCAGACCGGGACAAGCCTACGAGCAGTACTTC. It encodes CASRPGQAYEQYF.

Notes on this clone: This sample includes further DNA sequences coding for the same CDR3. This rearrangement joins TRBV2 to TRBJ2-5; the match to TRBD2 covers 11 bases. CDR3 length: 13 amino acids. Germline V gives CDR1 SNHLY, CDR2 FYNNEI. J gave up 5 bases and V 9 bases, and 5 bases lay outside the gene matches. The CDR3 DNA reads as TGTGCCAGGGATATAGCGGGGGGGGAGACCCAGTACTTC. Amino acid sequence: CARDIAGGETQYF.

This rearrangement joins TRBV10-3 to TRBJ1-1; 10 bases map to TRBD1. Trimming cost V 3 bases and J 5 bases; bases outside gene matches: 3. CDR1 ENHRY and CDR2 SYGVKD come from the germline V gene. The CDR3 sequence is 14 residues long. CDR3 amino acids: CAISDGQGVTEAFF. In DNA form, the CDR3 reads TGTGCCATCAGTGATGGACAGGGGGTTACTGAAGCTTTCTTT.

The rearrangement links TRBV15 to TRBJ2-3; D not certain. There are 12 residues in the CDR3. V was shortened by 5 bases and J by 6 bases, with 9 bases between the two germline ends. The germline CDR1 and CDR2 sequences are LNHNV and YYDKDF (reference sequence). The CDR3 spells CATSPNADTQYF. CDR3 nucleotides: TGTGCCACCAGCCCGAATGCGGATACGCAGTATTTT.

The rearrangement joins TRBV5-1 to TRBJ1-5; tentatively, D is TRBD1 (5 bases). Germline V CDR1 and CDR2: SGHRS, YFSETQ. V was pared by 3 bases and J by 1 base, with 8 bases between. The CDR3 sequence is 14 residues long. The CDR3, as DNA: TGCGCCAGCAGCTCAGGGATAAGCAATCAGCCCCAGCATTTT. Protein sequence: CASSSGISNQPQHF.

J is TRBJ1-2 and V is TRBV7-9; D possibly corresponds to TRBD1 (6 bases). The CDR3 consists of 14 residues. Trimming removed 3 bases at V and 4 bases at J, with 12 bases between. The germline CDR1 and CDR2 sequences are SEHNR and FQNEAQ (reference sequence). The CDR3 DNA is TGTGCCAGCAGCTTCGGACAGAAAACCTATGGCTACACCTTC. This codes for CASSFGQKTYGYTF.

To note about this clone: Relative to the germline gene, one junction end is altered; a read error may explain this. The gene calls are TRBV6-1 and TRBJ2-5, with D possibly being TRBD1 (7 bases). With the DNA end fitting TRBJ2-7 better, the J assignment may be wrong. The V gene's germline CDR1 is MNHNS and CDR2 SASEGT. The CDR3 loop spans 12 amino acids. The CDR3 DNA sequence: TGTGCCGGCAGTCGACAGGGAGGCGAGCAGTACTTC. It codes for CAGSRQGGEQYF.

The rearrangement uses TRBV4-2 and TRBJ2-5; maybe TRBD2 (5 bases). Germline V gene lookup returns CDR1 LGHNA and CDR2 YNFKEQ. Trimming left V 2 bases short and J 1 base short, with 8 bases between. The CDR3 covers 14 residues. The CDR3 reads CASSQPGSQETQYF. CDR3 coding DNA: TGTGCCAGCAGCCAACCGGGGTCCCAAGAGACCCAGTACTTC.

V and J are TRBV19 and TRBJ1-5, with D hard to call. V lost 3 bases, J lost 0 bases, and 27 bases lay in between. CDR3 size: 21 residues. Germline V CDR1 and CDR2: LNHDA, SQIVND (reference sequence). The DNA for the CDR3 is TGTGCCAGTAGTATCGGCACCGTGTCAATTATGGTAGCACATAGCAATCAGCCCCAGCATTTT. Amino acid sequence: CASSIGTVSIMVAHSNQPQHF.

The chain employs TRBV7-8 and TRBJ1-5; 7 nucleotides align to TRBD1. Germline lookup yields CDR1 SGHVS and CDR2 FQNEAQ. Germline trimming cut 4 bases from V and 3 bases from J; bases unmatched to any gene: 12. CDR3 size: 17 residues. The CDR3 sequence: CASSSPGQNMDNQPQHF. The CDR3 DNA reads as TGTGCCAGCAGCTCTCCGGGACAGAATATGGACAATCAGCCCCAGCATTTT.

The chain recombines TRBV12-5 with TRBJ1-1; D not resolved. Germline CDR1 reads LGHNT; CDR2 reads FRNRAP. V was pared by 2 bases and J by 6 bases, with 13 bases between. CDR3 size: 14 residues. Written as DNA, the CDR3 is TGTGCTAGTGGTTTGAACAGCTATAGATCTGAAGCTTTCTTT. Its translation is CASGLNSYRSEAFF.

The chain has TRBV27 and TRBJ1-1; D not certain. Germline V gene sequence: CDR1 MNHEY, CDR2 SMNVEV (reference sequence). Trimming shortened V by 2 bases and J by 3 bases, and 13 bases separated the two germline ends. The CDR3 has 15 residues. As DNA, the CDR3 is TGTGCCAGCAGTTTAATCCCCAGTCGGGACACTGAAGCTTTCTTT. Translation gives CASSLIPSRDTEAFF.

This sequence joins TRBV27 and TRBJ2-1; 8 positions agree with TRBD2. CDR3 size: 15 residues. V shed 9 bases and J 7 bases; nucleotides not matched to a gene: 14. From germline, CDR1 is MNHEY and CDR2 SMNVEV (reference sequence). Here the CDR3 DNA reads TGTGCCAGTCTATTCCGTCCCGGCGGGGGGAATGAGCAGTTCTTC. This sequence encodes CASLFRPGGGNEQFF.

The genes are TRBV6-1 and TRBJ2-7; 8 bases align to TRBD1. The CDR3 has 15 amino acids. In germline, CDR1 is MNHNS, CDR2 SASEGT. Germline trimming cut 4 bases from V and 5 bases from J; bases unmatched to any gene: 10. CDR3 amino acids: CASSVSGQGVHEQYF. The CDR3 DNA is TGTGCCAGCAGTGTCTCCGGACAGGGTGTTCACGAGCAGTACTTC.

The CDR3 DNA reads TGTGCCAGCACCCTAGACGGACTATTAGCCGGGGAGCTGTTTTTT. Its protein product is CASTLDGLLAGELFF. The V gene is TRBV2, the J gene TRBJ2-2; D possibly corresponds to TRBD2 (6 bases). V lost 7 bases to trimming and J lost 6 bases, with 18 bases between them. The CDR3 runs to 15 residues. The germline CDR1 and CDR2 sequences are SNHLY and FYNNEI.

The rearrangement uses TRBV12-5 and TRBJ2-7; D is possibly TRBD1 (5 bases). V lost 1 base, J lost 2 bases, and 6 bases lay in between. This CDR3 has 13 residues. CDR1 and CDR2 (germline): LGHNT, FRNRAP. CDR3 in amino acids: CASGLGQTYEQYF. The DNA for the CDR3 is TGTGCTAGTGGTTTGGGACAGACCTACGAGCAGTACTTC.

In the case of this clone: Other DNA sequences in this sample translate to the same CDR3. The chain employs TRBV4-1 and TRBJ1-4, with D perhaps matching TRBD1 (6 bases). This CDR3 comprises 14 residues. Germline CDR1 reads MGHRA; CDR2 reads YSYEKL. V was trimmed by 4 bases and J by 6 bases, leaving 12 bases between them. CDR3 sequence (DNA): TGCGCCAGCAGCCCGACGGGGGGCGATGAAAAACTGTTTTTT. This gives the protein CASSPTGGDEKLFF.

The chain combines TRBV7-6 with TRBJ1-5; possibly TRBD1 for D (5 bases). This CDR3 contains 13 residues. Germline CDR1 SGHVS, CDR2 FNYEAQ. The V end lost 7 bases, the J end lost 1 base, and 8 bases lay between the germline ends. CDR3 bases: TGTGCCAGCACGGGGGGGAGCAATCAGCCCCAGCATTTT. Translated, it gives CASTGGSNQPQHF.